Following are 6 T cell receptor beta chains from one sample sequenced in a study of blood T cells in healthy people across ages (dated by TCRdb to 2015 to 2017). Library method: 5' RACE. This sample was sequenced with an Illumina HiSeq 2500. A second PCR of roughly 6 to 11 cycles was run with a J-beta primer mix and a sample-barcoded 5' primer. TCRdb trimmed the raw reads at Q25, called clones with MiXCR and kept productive beta chains. Here each entry gathers all rows of one CDR3 protein and keeps the most common genes and DNA. The sample table records about 840,000 distinct CDR3 sequences; approximately 32% of these occur just once. Roughly 10% of the sample is in the top ten clones. Separately, the same data were catalogued under a study of T cells of mothers and their children.

The sequenced sample was blood. The receptors were sampled from a woman in her thirties or forties in good health.

In regard to this clonotype: A much larger clone sits a single nucleotide away, making a read error possible. The V gene is TRBV20-1, the J gene TRBJ2-1, with 11 bases lining up with TRBD2. From germline, CDR1 is DFQATT and CDR2 SNEGSKA (reference sequence). J lost 8 bases, V lost 3 bases, and 6 bases had no gene match. There are 14 residues in the CDR3. The CDR3 coding sequence is TGCAGTGCTAGGGAACTAGCGGGGGACGATGAGCAGTTCTTC. This translates into CSARELAGDDEQFF.

This clonotype showed up many times. V gene TRBV5-6 combines with J gene TRBJ2-7; 9 nucleotides line up with TRBD1. The germline CDR1 and CDR2 sequences are SGHDT and YYEEEE. With V trimmed by 1 base and J by 2 bases, 4 bases remained unmatched. The CDR3 has 15 amino acids. CDR3 bases: TGTGCCAGCAGCTTGACGGGACAGGGCCCCTACGAGCAGTACTTC. Translation gives CASSLTGQGPYEQYF.

The chain links TRBV2 to TRBJ1-2; 10 bases match TRBD1. CDR3 length equals 14 residues. V dropped 0 bases and J dropped 10; count of bases not matched to a gene: 5. CDR1 is SNHLY and CDR2 is FYNNEI in the germline V gene. The CDR3 loop reads CASSEADRGQDYTF. In DNA form, the CDR3 reads TGTGCCAGCAGTGAAGCCGACAGGGGGCAAGACTACACCTTC.

There are a few counts of this clonotype. This chain links TRBV2 with TRBJ2-7, with 10 nucleotides matching TRBD1. The germline gives CDR1 SNHLY, CDR2 FYNNEI. The CDR3 has 16 amino acids. V lost 7 bases, J lost 4 bases, and 13 bases stayed unmatched. CDR3 in DNA: TGTGCCAGCATTAGTGGTTTAATGGACAGGGGGTACGAGCAGTACTTC. Translating it yields CASISGLMDRGYEQYF. Full variable domain (outside the CDR3, taken from reference TRBV2 and TRBJ2-7): EPEVTQTPSHQVTQMGQEVILRCVPISNHLYFYWYRQILGQKVEFLVSFYNNEISEKSEIFDDQFSVERPDGSNFTLKIRSTKLEDSAMYFCASISGLMDRGYEQYFGPGTRLTVT.

The chain is built from TRBV7-2 and TRBJ2-3; the match to TRBD2 covers 7 bases. Germline V gene data show CDR1 as SGHTA and CDR2 as FQGNSA. V trimming: 1 base; J trimming: 14 bases; junction bases outside the gene matches: 15. The CDR3 loop spans 15 amino acids. CDR3 sequence reads: CASSLGRGTTLGAYF. In DNA, the CDR3 is TGTGCCAGCAGCTTAGGTCGTGGGACTACCCTCGGGGCGTATTTT.

The rearrangement joins TRBV20-1 to TRBJ2-4, with D unclear. The germline gives CDR1 DFQATT, CDR2 SNEGSKA (reference sequence). The CDR3 contains 15 residues. V shed 6 bases and J shed 7 bases, with 22 bases lying between them. CDR3 DNA: TGCAGTGCCGTTACAAAGGCGATTAGTGGGAACATTCAGTACTTC. This sequence encodes CSAVTKAISGNIQYF.